This T cell receptor (beta chain) derives from a study of molecular identifiers for immune sequencing clone quantification. Overall study: Four portions were sequenced after RNA from approximately 22,000 or 94,000 naive CD8 cells was split five ways in replicates.

Isolation of naive CD8 T cells was achieved by sorting on a CD8+CD4-CCR7+CD45RA+ phenotype. This clonotype was found many times. The CDR3 is made up of 14 amino acids. V lost 0 bases, J lost 2 bases, and 9 bases lay in between. Germline V gene data show CDR1 as SGDLS and CDR2 as YYNGEE. TCRdb processed the PCR reads anew with MiXCR; each CDR3 protein has one entry. The sample consists of about 640,000 distinct CDR3 sequences, around 20% of them appearing once. Sequencing was done on a sample of naive CD8+ T cells from blood, with Jurkat cell RNA spiked in. Subset specified: FACS-sorted CD8+CD4-CCR7+CD45RA+ naive T cells. The V call is TRBV9, the J call TRBJ2-7; D call uncertain. The TCR was taken from a human donor in good health. Some libraries in this study had Jurkat cell RNA spiked in. CDR3 coding DNA: TGTGCCAGCAGCGTAGACGAGGAGCCCTACGAGCAGTACTTC. Translated, it gives CASSVDEEPYEQYF. The full variable domain, with the rest looked up from reference TRBV9 and TRBJ2-7, is DSGVTQTPKHLITATGQRVTLRCSPRSGDLSVYWYQQSLDQGLQFLIQYYNGEERAKGNILERFSAQQFPDLHSELNLSSLELGDSALYFCASSVDEEPYEQYFGPGTRLTVT.